This TCR beta chain was recovered during a study of blood T cell repertoires in COVID-19. At the level of the study: Nucleic acid was either cDNA or gDNA, and it came from T cells, B-cell-depleted T cells, or PBMCs.

Cohorts were based on clinical histories the participants reported. Cohort 3 recovery required two negative PCRs, clearance, or symptom resolution. The germline V and J ends were trimmed by 2 bases and 4 bases, with 8 bases remaining between them. Germline V CDR1 and CDR2: GTSNPN, SVGIG (reference sequence). This CDR3 region has 13 residues. Authors' processing steps: The authors estimated nucleated cell counts from reference gene primer amplification. Clones were sequenced by immunoSEQ multiplex PCR, and TCRdb holds only the in-frame ones, with some missing. V and J calls plus clone size are reproduced from that table; the DNA served to infer D and trimming. This table has approximately 490,000 clones, around nine tenths appearing once. This clone occurred once.

This TCR was recovered from a woman aged 60 to 75 who had recovered from COVID-19. Material: PBMCs or T cells enriched from blood (not recorded which). The chain joins TRBV30 to TRBJ1-4, with D possibly being TRBD1 (6 bases). Written as DNA, the CDR3 is TGTGCCTGGAGTTGGACAGTTAATGAAAAACTGTTTTTT. It codes for CAWSWTVNEKLFF. Drawing the rest from reference TRBV30 and TRBJ1-4, the complete variable domain is SQTIHQWPATLVQPVGSPLSLECTVEGTSNPNLYWYRQAAGRGLQLLFYSVGIGQISSEVPQNLSASRPQDRQFILSSKKLLLSDSGFYLCAWSWTVNEKLFFGSGTQLSVL.